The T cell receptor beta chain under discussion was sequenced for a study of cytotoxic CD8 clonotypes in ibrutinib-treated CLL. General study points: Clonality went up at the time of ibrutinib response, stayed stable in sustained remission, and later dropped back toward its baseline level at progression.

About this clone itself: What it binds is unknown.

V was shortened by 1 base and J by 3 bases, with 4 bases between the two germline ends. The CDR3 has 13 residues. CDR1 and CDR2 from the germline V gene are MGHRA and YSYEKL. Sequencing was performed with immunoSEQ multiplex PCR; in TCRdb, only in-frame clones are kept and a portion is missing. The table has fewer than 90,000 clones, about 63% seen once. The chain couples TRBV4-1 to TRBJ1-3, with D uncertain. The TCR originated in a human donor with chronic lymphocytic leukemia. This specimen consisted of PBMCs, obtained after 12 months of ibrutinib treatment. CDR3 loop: CASSQGVGNTIYF. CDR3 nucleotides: TGCGCCAGCAGCCAAGGGGTTGGAAACACCATATATTTT.